The sample holds a few counts of the clone carrying this TCR beta chain. As yet, its antigen is unknown. This record comes from a study of T-cell memory formation after mild COVID-19. Study-wide context: TCR clusters largely stayed donor specific. The study's findings and limits: CD4+ contracting clones were mainly CM and EM; CD8+ ones, EMRA. The finding that pre-infection memory included some responding clones suggested that cross-reactive memory joined.

Barcoded TCR alpha and TCR beta cDNA libraries with UMIs came from 5'RACE using constant-segment primers. TCRdb itself ran the 5' RACE reads through MiXCR, one entry per CDR3 protein. In the table there are about 340,000 distinct CDR3 sequences, roughly 13% of which are singletons. Germline CDR1 MNHEY, CDR2 SMNVEV (reference sequence). Unmatched junction bases numbered 10, after V lost 4 bases and J lost 4 bases. CDR3 size: 16 residues. This clonotype originated in a man between 18 and 29 years old who had mild COVID-19 (a few samples of this study predate the infection). Cell type and time point are not known. The chain recombines TRBV27 with TRBJ2-3, with TRBD1 matching 8 bases. Sequences were obtained from PBMCs or a T cell subset sorted from them (not recorded which). This CDR3 is CASSSSPGRGPDTQYF. The DNA for the CDR3 is TGTGCCAGCAGTTCTTCCCCGGGCAGGGGGCCAGATACGCAGTATTTT.